Listed here is a single T cell receptor beta chain. Its antigen is unidentified. The method was immunoSEQ multiplex PCR; TCRdb's version includes in-frame clones alone and lacks a portion of them. The repertoire holds over a thousand clones, with about 36% as singletons. This record comes from a study of T cells in localized non-small cell lung cancer. Trimming took 6 bases from V and 4 from J, leaving 16 bases between them. The CDR3 is 14 residues long. The germline CDR1 and CDR2 sequences are GTSNPN and SVGIG (reference sequence). Study-wide results and caveats: In the blood, greater T cell density corresponded to longer overall survival. Uninvolved neighboring lung showed the greatest T cell clonality, exceeding tumor. Investigators sequenced only a single tumor region, leaving heterogeneity possible.

This rearrangement joins TRBV30 to TRBJ1-3; TRBD1 is a possible D gene (6 bases). The sequencing here drew on lung tumor tissue, taken before any cancer treatment. This receptor was identified in a male donor aged 60 or older with stage II squamous cell lung carcinoma. The CDR3 here is CACRRTGYGNTIYF. The CDR3 DNA reads as TGTGCCTGCCGTAGAACAGGGTACGGAAACACCATATATTTT.